The entry below describes one T cell receptor beta chain. Its antigen is unknown. Sequencing used immunoSEQ multiplex PCR; TCRdb keeps in-frame clones, though not all of them. This sample has about 520,000 clones, with 70% to 80% found just once. Trimming stripped 0 bases from V and 3 bases from J, with 12 bases between. Per germline, CDR1 SGHDN and CDR2 FVKESK. This CDR3 is built from 15 residues. Recent acute infections and vaccinations were absent in the healthy HIV-negative adult donors. The sample comes from a study of shared clonotypes between healthy human individuals. Overall study findings and caveats: The sampled material consisted only of blood, and tissue repertoires are likely to differ. An effect of sequencing depth on clonotype sharing among donors was expected.

The sequence was obtained from a woman in her thirties or forties in good health. Some clones in this sample may be carry-over from other donors' samples. Sequences were obtained from PBMCs. This sequence joins TRBV14 and TRBJ2-7; D may match TRBD1 or TRBD2 (5 bases each). The CDR3 DNA reads as TGTGCCAGCAGCCAAGAGCAGGGAGAAGGCTACGAGCAGTACTTC. Translating gives CASSQEQGEGYEQYF.